The rows below give T cell receptor beta chains drawn from one sample of a study of cytomegalovirus exposure and HLA in healthy donors. Profiling relied on immunoSEQ multiplex PCR, and the TCRdb table lists in-frame clones only, not all of them. In the table there are 85,000 to 100,000 clones, around 60% of which are singletons. Sequenced: PBMCs. These receptors were collected from a human donor in good health. Each CDR3 is given without its conserved first and last residue. Fields, in order: D gene, J gene, clone size, V gene, CDR3 protein. The D gene is left open where the match is weak. Part of the rows lack a size; the others show once, few, many or a class for expanded clones.

- TRBJ1-1 - TRBV7-6 ASSLPGKTEAF
TRBD1 TRBJ1-4 once TRBV30 AWTPDRVGEKLF
TRBD1 TRBJ1-2 - TRBV9 ASVRQGNYGYT
TRBD1 TRBJ1-1 - TRBV11-2 ASSLDLGQGMTF
- TRBJ2-1 - TRBV6-5 ASRLGALNEQF
TRBD2 TRBJ2-5 - TRBV13 ASSLWDYLQETQY
- TRBJ2-3 few TRBV19 ATRVTSTDTQY
TRBD1 TRBJ1-5 few TRBV19 ASSPYRQGYSNQPQH
TRBD2 TRBJ2-5 - TRBV11-3 ASSPGTSGEETQY
- TRBJ2-7 - TRBV21-1 ASSKYRGRDRDEQY
- TRBJ2-1 few TRBV10-3 AISETTQFNEQF
TRBD1 TRBJ1-6 - TRBV7-2 ASSLEGQVLSPLH
TRBD1 TRBJ1-6 few TRBV19 ASSDRGYNSPLH
TRBD1 TRBJ2-1 few TRBV9 ASSERWDRATYNEQF
TRBD1 TRBJ1-2 - TRBV29-1 SVSTGTYGYT
- TRBJ1-2 - TRBV15 ATSIDRLYGYT
- TRBJ2-7 - TRBV11-3 ASSLDRVHEQY